The rows below give T cell receptor beta chains drawn from one sample of a study of shared clonotypes between healthy human individuals. The repertoire was sequenced with immunoSEQ multiplex PCR; TCRdb's copy has only in-frame clones and lacks some. Of 110,000 or so clones in the sample, about 70% were seen once. The source material was memory CD8+ T cells sorted from blood. The receptors originated from a woman between 25 and 40 years old in good health. CDR3s include the opening cysteine and the closing phenylalanine or tryptophan. D genes are given only for firm matches.

V gene	D gene	J gene	CDR3 protein
TRBV5-1	TRBD1	TRBJ2-1	CASSLFGQGNNEQFF
TRBV29-1	TRBD2	TRBJ2-1	CSVVSGSSYNEQFF
TRBV6-1	TRBD1	TRBJ1-1	CASSERTGGYTEAFF
TRBV19	NA	TRBJ2-2	CASQDGLANTGELFF
TRBV5-8	NA	TRBJ2-7	CASSLYFLEGSPYEQYF
TRBV5-6	NA	TRBJ1-2	CASSLGHPANYGYTF
TRBV5-1	TRBD2	TRBJ2-7	CASSLGTSGDEQYF
TRBV19	TRBD1	TRBJ2-7	CASSNQGAVYEQYF
TRBV28	NA	TRBJ2-7	CASSMGQGLFEQYF
TRBV25-1	NA	TRBJ1-1	CASETWTAFGAEAFF
TRBV7-9	NA	TRBJ1-2	CASSQPGPPGLHYGYTF
TRBV2	NA	TRBJ2-5	CASSGFQETQYF
TRBV2	TRBD2	TRBJ2-1	CASKERGYNEQFF
TRBV29-1	NA	TRBJ2-1	CSVAVAYNEQFF
TRBV29-1	NA	NA	CSVQASSDYEQYF
TRBV6-6	TRBD1	TRBJ1-1	CASSWQGAKEGTEAFF
TRBV27	NA	TRBJ1-5	CASSLDVGNQPQHF
TRBV25-1	NA	TRBJ2-7	CASSNHREQYF
TRBV13	NA	TRBJ2-7	CASNSRSGDYEQYF
TRBV6-1	TRBD2	TRBJ2-3	CASTSGREGTDTQYF
TRBV7-6	NA	TRBJ1-1	CASSASTENTEAFF
TRBV2	TRBD2	TRBJ2-1	CASGLAGGYNEQFF
TRBV7-9	NA	TRBJ1-6	CASSEGRRSPLHF
TRBV5-1	TRBD1	TRBJ2-7	CASSHGDRDARGEYF
TRBV6-5	NA	TRBJ2-5	CASSYSWGSGGETQYF
TRBV6-1	NA	TRBJ2-7	CASSAAEGGPDEQYF
TRBV6-1	TRBD2	TRBJ2-5	CASSGETSPIQETQYF
TRBV21-1	NA	TRBJ1-1	CASSGRVAIRTEAFF
TRBV28	TRBD2	TRBJ2-5	CASSNHLRLAGGVYHGTQYF
TRBV23-1	NA	TRBJ2-1	CAPGRKSSYNEQFF
TRBV18	NA	TRBJ1-2	CASSPPRQANYGYTF
TRBV6-1	TRBD2	TRBJ2-1	CASSGTSEYNEQFF
TRBV28	NA	TRBJ1-3	CASSSPPPAGSSGNTIYF
TRBV5-4	NA	TRBJ2-1	CASSLGQGIGEQFF
TRBV27	NA	TRBJ1-5	CASRTTGGNQPQHF
TRBV29-1	NA	TRBJ2-7	CSVEDRTGSYEQYF
TRBV6-6	NA	TRBJ1-1	CASSYKGGQTEAFF
TRBV10-3	NA	TRBJ1-1	CAAGGIGDGTEAFF
TRBV28	NA	TRBJ2-1	CASSSEESGEWNEQFF